This T cell receptor (beta chain) was recovered during a study of siplizumab effects on memory and regulatory T cells. Study results and limitations: Naive T cells appeared more diverse than memory cells and seemed to be major alloresponse contributors. Proliferating Tregs in siplizumab cultures were never verified as suppressive. A minor share of alloreactive clones matched unstimulated subsets. Of the proliferating CD4+ or CD8+ clones, roughly 80-96% lacked a naive or memory phenotype that could be assigned.

Profiling relied on immunoSEQ multiplex PCR, and the TCRdb table lists in-frame clones only, not all of them. The data contain roughly 100,000 clones, approximately 90% of them seen just once; the ten biggest clones take up more than 0.95%. About this clone: The antigen remains undetermined.

Trimming stripped 1 base from V and 2 bases from J, with 10 bases between. The CDR3 has 15 residues. Germline V lookup: CDR1 SGHRS, CDR2 YFSETQ. The receptor was isolated from a human donor in good health. The sequencing sample was made of CD4+ T cells sorted from blood. The chain joins TRBV5-1 to TRBJ1-3, with D possibly TRBD1 on 5 matching bases. CDR3 region: CASSLSQVPGNTIYF. Written as DNA, the CDR3 is TGCGCCAGCAGCTTGTCACAGGTCCCTGGAAACACCATATATTTT. The full variable domain, its missing parts supplied by reference TRBV5-1 and TRBJ1-3, is KAGVTQTPRYLIKTRGQQVTLSCSPISGHRSVSWYQQTPGQGLQFLFEYFSETQRNKGNFPGRFSGRQFSNSRSEMNVSTLELGDSALYLCASSLSQVPGNTIYFGEGSWLTVV.